This T cell receptor (beta chain) was found in a study of blood T cells in healthy people across ages. Every sample had a minimum of 6.5 million PBMCs isolated. This clonotype has a handful of counts. The CDR3 consists of 16 residues. Germline CDR1 and CDR2: MNHEY and SVGAGI. The germline V and J ends were trimmed by 2 bases and 4 bases, with 14 bases remaining between them. A J-beta primer mix and a sample-barcoded 5' primer were used in a second PCR of about 7 to 12 cycles. One entry per CDR3 protein results from TCRdb running MiXCR on the 5' RACE reads. The data hold about 1.6 million distinct CDR3 sequences, with 30% to 40% observed a single time.

The sequenced sample consisted of blood. This sequence joins TRBV6-5 and TRBJ1-4; the D gene is possibly TRBD1 (5 bases). This sequence originates from a woman in her 30s in good health. The CDR3 here is CASSYGRDFSNEKLFF. The CDR3, as DNA: TGTGCCAGCAGTTACGGCAGGGATTTTAGTAATGAAAAACTGTTTTTT.